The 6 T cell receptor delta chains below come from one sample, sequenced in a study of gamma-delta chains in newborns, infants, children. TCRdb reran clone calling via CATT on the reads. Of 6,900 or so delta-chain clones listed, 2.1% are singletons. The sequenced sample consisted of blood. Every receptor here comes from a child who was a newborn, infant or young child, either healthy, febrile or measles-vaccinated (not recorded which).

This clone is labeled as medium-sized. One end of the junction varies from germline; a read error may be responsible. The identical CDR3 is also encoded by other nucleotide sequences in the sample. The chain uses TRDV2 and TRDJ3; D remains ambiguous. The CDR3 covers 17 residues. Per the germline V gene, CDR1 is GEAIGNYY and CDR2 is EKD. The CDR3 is CARDTVLSSWDTRQMFF. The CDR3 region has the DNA TGTGCCCGTGACACCGTACTGAGCTCCTGGGACACCCGACAGATGTTTTTC.

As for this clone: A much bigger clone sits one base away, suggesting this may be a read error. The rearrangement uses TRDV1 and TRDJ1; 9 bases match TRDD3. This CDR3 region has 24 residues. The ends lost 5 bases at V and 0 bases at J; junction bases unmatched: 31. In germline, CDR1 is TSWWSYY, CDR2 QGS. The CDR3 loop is CALGLLASLRDLGDNSTYTDKLIF. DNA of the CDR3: TGTGCTCTTGGGCTACTAGCCTCCCTACGTGATTTGGGGGATAACAGTACGTACACCGATAAACTCATCTTT.

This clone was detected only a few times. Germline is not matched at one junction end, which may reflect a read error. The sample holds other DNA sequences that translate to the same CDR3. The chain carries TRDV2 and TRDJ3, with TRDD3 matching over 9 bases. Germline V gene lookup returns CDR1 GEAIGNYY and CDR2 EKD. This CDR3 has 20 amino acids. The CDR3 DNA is TGTGCCTGTGACACCGCCACTGGGGGAACCAGCTCCTGGGACACCCGCCAGATGTTTTTC. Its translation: CACDTATGGTSSWDTRQMFF.

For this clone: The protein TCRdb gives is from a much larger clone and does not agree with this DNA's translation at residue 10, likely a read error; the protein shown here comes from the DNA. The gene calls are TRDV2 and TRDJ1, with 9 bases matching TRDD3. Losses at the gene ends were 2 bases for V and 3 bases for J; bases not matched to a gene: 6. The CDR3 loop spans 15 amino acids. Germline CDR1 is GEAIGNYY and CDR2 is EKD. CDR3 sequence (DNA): TGTGCCTGTGACAAACTGGGGGAGTACGCCGATAAACTCATCTTT. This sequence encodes CACDKLGEYADKLIF.

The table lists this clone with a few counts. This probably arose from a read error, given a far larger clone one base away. CDR3 bases: TGTGCCTGTGACTACTGGGGGATACGCACCGATAACCTCATCTTT. As protein: CACDYWGIRTDNLIF. This chain uses TRDV2 with TRDJ1, with 13 bases that match TRDD3. Germline V gene sequence: CDR1 GEAIGNYY, CDR2 EKD. The CDR3 loop spans 15 amino acids.

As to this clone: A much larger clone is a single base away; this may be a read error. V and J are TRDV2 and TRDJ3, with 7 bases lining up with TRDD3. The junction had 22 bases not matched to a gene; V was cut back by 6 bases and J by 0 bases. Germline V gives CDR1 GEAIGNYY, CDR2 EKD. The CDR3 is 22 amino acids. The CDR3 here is CACNSLDAGGRRTSWDTRQMFF. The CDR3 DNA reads TGTGCCTGTAACTCGTTAGACGCTGGGGGCCGGAGGACCTCCTGGGACACCCGACAGATGTTTTTC.